This TCR beta chain was sequenced in a study of human T cells and chemical hapten exposure. Study-level information: Weekly administration of diphenylcyclopropenone to the scalp of patients continued throughout the roughly 24-week study. General study results and limits: Expanded TCRs formed significantly more large CDR3 similarity clusters than controls.

The library attached unique molecular identifiers to individual cDNA molecules. TCRdb recomputed calls from the RACE reads with MiXCR, one row per CDR3 protein. The table lists approximately 160,000 distinct CDR3 sequences, about a quarter of them singletons. The time point denotes: patch test 3, about 24 weeks after DPC sensitization. Treatment described: therapeutic diphenylcyclopropenone sensitization with weekly scalp DPC. Donors, patients with alopecia ranging from 18 to 70 years old and judged suitable for DPC, provided samples. A word on this clonotype: Its antigen is undetermined.

Sample: whole blood, taken in connection with sensitization to the hapten diphenylcyclopropenone (DPC). This clonotype was sampled from a woman under 30 with alopecia areata. Some clones in this sample may be carry-over from other donors' samples.

DNA for the CDR3: TGCGCCAGCAGCTGGGGACTAGGGCGATACTACGAGCAGTACTTC. It yields the protein CASSWGLGRYYEQYF. The chain carries TRBV5-1 and TRBJ2-7; 8 bases match TRBD2. This CDR3 contains 15 residues. Germline V gives CDR1 SGHRS, CDR2 YFSETQ. V lost 3 bases, J lost 3 bases, and 8 bases stayed unmatched.